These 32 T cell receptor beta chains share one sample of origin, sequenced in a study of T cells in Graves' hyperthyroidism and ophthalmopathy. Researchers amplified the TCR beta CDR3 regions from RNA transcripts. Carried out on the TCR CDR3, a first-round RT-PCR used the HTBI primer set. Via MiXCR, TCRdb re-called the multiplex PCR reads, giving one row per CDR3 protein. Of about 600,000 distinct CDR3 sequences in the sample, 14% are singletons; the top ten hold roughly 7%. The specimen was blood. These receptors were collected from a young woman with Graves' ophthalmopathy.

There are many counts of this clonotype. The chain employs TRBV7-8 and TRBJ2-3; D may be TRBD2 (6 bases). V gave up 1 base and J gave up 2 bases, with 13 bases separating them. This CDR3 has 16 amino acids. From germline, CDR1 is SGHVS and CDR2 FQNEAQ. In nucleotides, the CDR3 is TGTGCCAGCAGCTTAGGAGGGCGGACTATCACAGATACGCAGTATTTT. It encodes CASSLGGRTITDTQYF.

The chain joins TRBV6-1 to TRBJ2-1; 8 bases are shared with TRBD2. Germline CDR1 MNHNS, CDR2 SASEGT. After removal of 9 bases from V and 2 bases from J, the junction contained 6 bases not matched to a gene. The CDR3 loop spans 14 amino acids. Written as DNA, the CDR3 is TGTGCCAGTCGACCGGGACTAGCCTACAATGAGCAGTTCTTC. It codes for CASRPGLAYNEQFF.

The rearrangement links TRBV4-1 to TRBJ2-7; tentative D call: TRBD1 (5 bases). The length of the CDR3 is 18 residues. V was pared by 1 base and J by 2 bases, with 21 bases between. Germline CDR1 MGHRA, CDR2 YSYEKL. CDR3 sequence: CASSQVLSFEAGTYEQYF. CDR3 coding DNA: TGCGCCAGCAGCCAAGTATTGAGTTTTGAGGCAGGGACCTACGAGCAGTACTTC.

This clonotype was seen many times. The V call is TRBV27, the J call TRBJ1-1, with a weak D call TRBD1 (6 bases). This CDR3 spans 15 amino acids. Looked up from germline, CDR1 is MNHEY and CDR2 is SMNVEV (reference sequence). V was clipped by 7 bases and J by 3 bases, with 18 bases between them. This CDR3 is CASTNGGGRDTEAFF. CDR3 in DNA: TGTGCCAGCACCAATGGAGGGGGGCGGGACACTGAAGCTTTCTTT.

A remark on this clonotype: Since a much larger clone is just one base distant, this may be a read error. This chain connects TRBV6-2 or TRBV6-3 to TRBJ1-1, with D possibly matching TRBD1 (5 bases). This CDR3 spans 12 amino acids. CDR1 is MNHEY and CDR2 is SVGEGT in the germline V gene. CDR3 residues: CASTQGATETFF. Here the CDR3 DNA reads TGTGCCAGCACCCAGGGTGCCACTGAAACTTTCTTT.

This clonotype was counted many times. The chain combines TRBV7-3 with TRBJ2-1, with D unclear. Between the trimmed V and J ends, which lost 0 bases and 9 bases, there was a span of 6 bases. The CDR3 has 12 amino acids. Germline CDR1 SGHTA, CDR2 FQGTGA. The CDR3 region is CASSLTGAEQFF. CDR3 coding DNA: TGTGCCAGCAGCTTAACGGGCGCTGAGCAGTTCTTC.

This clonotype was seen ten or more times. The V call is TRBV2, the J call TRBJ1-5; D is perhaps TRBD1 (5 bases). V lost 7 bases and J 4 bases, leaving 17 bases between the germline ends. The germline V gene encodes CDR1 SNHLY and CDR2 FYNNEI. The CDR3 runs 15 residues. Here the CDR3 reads CASTIDMGGNQPQHF. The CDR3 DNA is TGTGCCAGCACCATCGACATGGGGGGAAATCAGCCCCAGCATTTT.

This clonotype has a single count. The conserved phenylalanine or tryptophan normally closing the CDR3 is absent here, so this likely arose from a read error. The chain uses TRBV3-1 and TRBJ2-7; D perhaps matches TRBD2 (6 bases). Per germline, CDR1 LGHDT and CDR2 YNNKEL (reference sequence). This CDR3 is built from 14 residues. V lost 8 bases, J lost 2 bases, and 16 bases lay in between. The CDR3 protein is CASVHSGSPYEQYL. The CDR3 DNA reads TGTGCCAGCGTACATAGCGGATCGCCCTACGAGCAGTACCTC.

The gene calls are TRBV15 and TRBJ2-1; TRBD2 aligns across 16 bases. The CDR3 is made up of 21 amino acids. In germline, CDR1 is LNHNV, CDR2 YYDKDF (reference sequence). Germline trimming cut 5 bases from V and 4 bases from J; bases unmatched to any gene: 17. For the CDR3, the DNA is TGTGCCACCAGCCAAACCGGGACTAGCGGGAGGGTGAATGGGATATACAATGAGCAGTTCTTC. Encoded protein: CATSQTGTSGRVNGIYNEQFF.

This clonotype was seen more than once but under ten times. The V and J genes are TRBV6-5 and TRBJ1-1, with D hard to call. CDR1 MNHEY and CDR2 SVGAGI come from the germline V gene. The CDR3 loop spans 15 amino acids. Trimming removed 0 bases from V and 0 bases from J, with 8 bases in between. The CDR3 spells CASSYSITMNTEAFF. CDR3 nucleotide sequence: TGTGCCAGCAGTTACTCCATTACAATGAACACTGAAGCTTTCTTT.

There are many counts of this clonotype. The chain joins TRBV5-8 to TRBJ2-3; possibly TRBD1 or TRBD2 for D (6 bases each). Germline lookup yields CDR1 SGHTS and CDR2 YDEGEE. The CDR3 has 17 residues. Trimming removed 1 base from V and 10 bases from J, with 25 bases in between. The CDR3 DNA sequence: TGTGCCAGCAGCTTGCTCGAGACACCACTAGGGGGGACGGCGCAGTATTTT. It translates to CASSLLETPLGGTAQYF.

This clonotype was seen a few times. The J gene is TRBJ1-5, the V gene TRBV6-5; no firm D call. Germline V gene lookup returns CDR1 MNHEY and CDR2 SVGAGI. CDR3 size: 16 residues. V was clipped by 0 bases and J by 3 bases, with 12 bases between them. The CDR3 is CASSYSGSGNNQPQHF. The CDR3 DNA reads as TGTGCCAGCAGTTACTCGGGGAGCGGGAACAATCAGCCCCAGCATTTT.

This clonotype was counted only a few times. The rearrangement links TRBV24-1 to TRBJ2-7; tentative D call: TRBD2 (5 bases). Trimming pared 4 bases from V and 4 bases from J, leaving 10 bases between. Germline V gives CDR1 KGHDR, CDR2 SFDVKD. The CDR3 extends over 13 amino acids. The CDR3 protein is CATSDPPGYEQYF. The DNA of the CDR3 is TGTGCCACCAGTGACCCTCCGGGATACGAGCAGTACTTC.

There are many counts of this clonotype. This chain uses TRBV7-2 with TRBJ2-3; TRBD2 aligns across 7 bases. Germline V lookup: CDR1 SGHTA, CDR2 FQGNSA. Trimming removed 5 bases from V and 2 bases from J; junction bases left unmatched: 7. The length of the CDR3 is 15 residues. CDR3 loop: CASSTSSGFTDTQYF. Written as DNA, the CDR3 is TGTGCCAGCAGCACCAGTAGCGGGTTCACAGATACGCAGTATTTT.

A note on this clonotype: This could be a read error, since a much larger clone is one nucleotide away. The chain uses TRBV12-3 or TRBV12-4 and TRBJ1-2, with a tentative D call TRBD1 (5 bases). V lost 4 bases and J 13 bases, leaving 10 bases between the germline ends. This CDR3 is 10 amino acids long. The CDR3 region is CASSSGEVTF. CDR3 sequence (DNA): TGTGCCAGCAGTTCGGGGGAGGTCACCTTC.

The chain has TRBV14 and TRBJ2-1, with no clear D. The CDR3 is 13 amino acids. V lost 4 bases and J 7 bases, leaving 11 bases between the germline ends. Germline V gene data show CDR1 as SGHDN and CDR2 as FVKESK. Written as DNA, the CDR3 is TGTGCCAGCAGCCGTTACCCCCCGAATGAGCAGTTCTTC. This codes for CASSRYPPNEQFF.

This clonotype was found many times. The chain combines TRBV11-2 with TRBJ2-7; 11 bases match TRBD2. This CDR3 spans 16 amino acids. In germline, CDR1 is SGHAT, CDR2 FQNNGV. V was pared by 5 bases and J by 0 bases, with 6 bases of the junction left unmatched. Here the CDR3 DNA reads TGTGCCAGCAGCGTCGGGGGACTAGCGGTCTCCTACGAGCAGTACTTC. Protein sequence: CASSVGGLAVSYEQYF.

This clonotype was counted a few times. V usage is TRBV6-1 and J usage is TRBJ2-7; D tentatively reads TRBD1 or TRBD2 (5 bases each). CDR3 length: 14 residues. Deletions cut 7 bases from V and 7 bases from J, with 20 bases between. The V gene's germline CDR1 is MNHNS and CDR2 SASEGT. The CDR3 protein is CASNLNTGPGEQYF. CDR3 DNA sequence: TGTGCCAGCAACCTTAACACGGGGCCTGGGGAGCAGTACTTC.

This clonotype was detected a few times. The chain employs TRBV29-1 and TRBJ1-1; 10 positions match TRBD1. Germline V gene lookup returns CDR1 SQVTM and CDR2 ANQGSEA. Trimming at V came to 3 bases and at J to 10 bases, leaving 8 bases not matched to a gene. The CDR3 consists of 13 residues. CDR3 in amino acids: CSVDVPGQGIAFF. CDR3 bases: TGCAGCGTTGATGTCCCGGGACAGGGGATAGCTTTCTTT.

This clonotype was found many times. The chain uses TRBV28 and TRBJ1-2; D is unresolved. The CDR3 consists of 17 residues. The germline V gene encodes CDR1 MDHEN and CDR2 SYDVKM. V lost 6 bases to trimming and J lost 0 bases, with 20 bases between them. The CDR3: CASSSPHNPTANYGYTF. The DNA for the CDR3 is TGTGCCAGCAGCTCCCCACACAACCCCACAGCTAACTATGGCTACACCTTC.

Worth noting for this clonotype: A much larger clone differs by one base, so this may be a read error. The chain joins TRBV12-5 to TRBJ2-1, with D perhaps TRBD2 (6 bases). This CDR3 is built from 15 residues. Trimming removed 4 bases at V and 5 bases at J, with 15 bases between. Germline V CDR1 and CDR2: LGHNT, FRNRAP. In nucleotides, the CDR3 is TGTGCTAGTGGTTCGCCCTGGGACTTGAACAATGAGCAGTTCTTC. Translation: CASGSPWDLNNEQFF.

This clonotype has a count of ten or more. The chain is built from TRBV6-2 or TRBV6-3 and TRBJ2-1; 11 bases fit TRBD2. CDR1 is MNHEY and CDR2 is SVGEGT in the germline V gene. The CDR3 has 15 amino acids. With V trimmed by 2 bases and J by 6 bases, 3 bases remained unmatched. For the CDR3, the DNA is TGTGCCAGCAGTTACGGTGGGACTAGCGGCAATGAGCAGTTCTTC. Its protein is CASSYGGTSGNEQFF.

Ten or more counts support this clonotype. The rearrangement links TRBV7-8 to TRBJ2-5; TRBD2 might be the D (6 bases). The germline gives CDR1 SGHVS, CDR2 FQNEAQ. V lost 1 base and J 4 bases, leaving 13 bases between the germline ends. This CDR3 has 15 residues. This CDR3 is CASSLEGTAGETQYF. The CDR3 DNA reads TGTGCCAGCAGCTTAGAGGGCACAGCGGGAGAGACCCAGTACTTC.

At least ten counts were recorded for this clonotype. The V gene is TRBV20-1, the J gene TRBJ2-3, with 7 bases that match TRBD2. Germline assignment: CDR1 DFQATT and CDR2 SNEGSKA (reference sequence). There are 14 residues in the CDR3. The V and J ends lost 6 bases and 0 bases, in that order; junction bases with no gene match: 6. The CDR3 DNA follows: TGCAGTGCCCATCTAGCGGTTAGCACAGATACGCAGTATTTT. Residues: CSAHLAVSTDTQYF.

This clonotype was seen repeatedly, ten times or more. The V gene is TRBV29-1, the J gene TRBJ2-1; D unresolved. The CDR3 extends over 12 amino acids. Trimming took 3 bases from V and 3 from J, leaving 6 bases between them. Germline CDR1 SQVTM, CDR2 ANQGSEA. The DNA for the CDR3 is TGCAGCGTTGACCAAAGCTACAATGAGCAGTTCTTC. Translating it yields CSVDQSYNEQFF.

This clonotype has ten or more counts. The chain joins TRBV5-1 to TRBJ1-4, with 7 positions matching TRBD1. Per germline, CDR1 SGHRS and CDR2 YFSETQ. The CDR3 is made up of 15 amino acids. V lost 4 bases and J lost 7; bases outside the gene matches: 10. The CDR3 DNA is TGCGCCAGCAGCACCGGGCAGGGGGAAGGTGAAAAACTGTTTTTT. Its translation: CASSTGQGEGEKLFF.

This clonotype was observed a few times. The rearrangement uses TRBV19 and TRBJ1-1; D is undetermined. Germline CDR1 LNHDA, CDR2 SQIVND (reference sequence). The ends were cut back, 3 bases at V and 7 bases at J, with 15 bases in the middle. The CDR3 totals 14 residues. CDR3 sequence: CASSIIRFHVEAFF. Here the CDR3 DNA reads TGTGCCAGTAGTATTATACGGTTTCACGTTGAAGCTTTCTTT.

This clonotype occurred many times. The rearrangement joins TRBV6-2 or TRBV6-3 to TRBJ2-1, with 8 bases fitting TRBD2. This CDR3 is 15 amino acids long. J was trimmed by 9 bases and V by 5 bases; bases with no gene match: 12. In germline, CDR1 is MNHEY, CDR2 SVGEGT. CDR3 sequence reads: CASSLSGAQFFEQFF. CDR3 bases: TGTGCCAGCAGTCTTAGCGGGGCCCAGTTTTTTGAGCAGTTCTTC.

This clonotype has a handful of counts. CDR3 sequence: CASSPPPGQGAYGYTF. In nucleotides, the CDR3 is TGTGCCAGCAGCCCACCGCCGGGACAGGGGGCTTATGGCTACACCTTC. The gene calls are TRBV6-1 and TRBJ1-2, with 12 bases lining up with TRBD1. Germline CDR1 is MNHNS and CDR2 is SASEGT. Losses at the gene ends were 6 bases for V and 5 bases for J; bases not matched to a gene: 10. The CDR3 is 16 amino acids.

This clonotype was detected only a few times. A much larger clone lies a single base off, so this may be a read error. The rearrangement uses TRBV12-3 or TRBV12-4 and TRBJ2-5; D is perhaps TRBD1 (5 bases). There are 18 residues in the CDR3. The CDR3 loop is CASSSVGWGERYQGTQYF. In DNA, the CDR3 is TGTGCCAGCAGTTCCGTCGGATGGGGCGAGAGGTACCAAGGGACCCAGTACTTC.

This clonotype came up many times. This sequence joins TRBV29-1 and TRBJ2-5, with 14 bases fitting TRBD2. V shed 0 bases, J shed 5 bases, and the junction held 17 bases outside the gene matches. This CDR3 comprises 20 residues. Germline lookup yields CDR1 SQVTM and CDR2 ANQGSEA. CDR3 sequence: CSVEDKGLAGDAVEGETQYF. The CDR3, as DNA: TGCAGCGTTGAAGATAAGGGACTAGCGGGGGATGCAGTAGAAGGGGAGACCCAGTACTTC. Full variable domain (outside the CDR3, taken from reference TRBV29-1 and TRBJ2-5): SAVISQKPSRDICQRGTSLTIQCQVDSQVTMMFWYRQQPGQSLTLIATANQGSEATYESGFVIDKFPISRPNLTFSTLTVSNMSPEDSSIYLCSVEDKGLAGDAVEGETQYFGPGTRLLVL.

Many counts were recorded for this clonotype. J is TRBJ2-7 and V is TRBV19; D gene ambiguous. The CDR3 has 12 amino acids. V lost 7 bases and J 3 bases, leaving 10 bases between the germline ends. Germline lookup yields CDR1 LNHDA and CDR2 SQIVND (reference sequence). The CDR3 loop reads CASIDGNYEQYF. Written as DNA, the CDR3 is TGTGCCAGTATCGACGGCAACTACGAGCAGTACTTC.